A single sample gave rise to the 28 T cell receptor beta chains below, sequenced in a study of shared clonotypes between healthy human individuals. Method: immunoSEQ multiplex PCR; TCRdb's copy keeps in-frame clones and lacks some. The table has more than 2 million clones, 85% to 95% seen once. The sequenced sample was naive CD4+ T cells sorted from blood. Subset defined: CD45RA+ positively selected. All receptors come from a young man in good health.

This clone has just one count. The chain uses TRBV7-2 and TRBJ2-1; D remains unclear. Trimming cost V 0 bases and J 2 bases, with 5 bases left between them. The CDR3 covers 14 residues. CDR1 is SGHTA and CDR2 is FQGNSA in the germline V gene. CDR3 sequence: CASSLAGAYNEQFF. In DNA form, the CDR3 reads TGTGCCAGCAGCTTAGCTGGGGCCTACAATGAGCAGTTCTTC.

V gene TRBV28 combines with J gene TRBJ1-4; D remains unclear. The CDR3 runs to 12 residues. Germline V gene data show CDR1 as MDHEN and CDR2 as SYDVKM. V was cut by 11 bases and J by 0 bases, with 7 bases left in between. The CDR3 here is CAAKATNEKLFF. The CDR3 region has the DNA TGTGCCGCGAAAGCAACTAATGAAAAACTGTTTTTT.

The chain is built from TRBV5-1 and TRBJ1-3; D is perhaps TRBD1 (5 bases). Looked up from germline, CDR1 is SGHRS and CDR2 is YFSETQ. CDR3 size: 17 residues. Trimming cost V 0 bases and J 0 bases, with 13 bases left between them. The CDR3 here is CASSLVGGLSSGNTIYF. CDR3 in DNA: TGCGCCAGCAGCTTGGTCGGGGGACTAAGCTCTGGAAACACCATATATTTT.

V usage is TRBV28 and J usage is TRBJ1-1, with D perhaps TRBD1 (5 bases). Germline lookup yields CDR1 MDHEN and CDR2 SYDVKM. The V end lost 3 bases, the J end lost 5 bases, and 19 bases lay between the germline ends. There are 16 residues in the CDR3. The CDR3: CASSLPGRESGTEAFF. The CDR3 DNA is TGTGCCAGCAGTTTGCCAGGGAGAGAATCCGGGACTGAAGCTTTCTTT.

Remarks on this clone: Other DNA sequences in the same sample also yield this CDR3. The V call is TRBV5-4, the J call TRBJ1-5; TRBD1 might be the D (5 bases). Deletions cut 4 bases from V and 2 bases from J, with 10 bases between. The V gene's germline CDR1 is SGHNT and CDR2 YYREEE (reference sequence). This CDR3 is 14 amino acids long. The CDR3 reads CASSQQGGNQPQHF. The CDR3, as DNA: TGTGCCAGCAGCCAGCAGGGAGGCAATCAGCCCCAGCATTTT.

The sample holds one count of this clone. The V and J genes are TRBV10-2 and TRBJ2-5, with 7 bases that match TRBD2. The CDR3 runs 14 residues. Germline assignment: CDR1 WSHSY and CDR2 SAAADI. J lost 5 bases, V lost 8 bases, and 11 bases had no gene match. The CDR3 nucleotides read TGCGCCAGCCGGATGGGGAGGGTACAGGAGACCCAGTACTTC. This sequence encodes CASRMGRVQETQYF.

This clone was found once. The chain employs TRBV9 and TRBJ2-3, with D unclear. Trimming pared 4 bases from V and 4 bases from J, leaving 13 bases between. This CDR3 is built from 14 residues. Germline V lookup: CDR1 SGDLS, CDR2 YYNGEE. For the CDR3, the DNA is TGTGCCAGCAGCCCCCGGCTCCTAGCAGATACGCAGTATTTT. It codes for CASSPRLLADTQYF.

The V and J genes are TRBV18 and TRBJ1-1, with D perhaps matching TRBD1 (5 bases). Germline V gene sequence: CDR1 KGHSH, CDR2 LQKENI. V lost 5 bases and J 7 bases, leaving 14 bases between the germline ends. This CDR3 has 13 amino acids. The CDR3 loop reads CASSMTATHEAFF. The CDR3 DNA follows: TGTGCCAGCTCAATGACAGCTACACATGAAGCTTTCTTT.

This clone showed up just a few times. The V call is TRBV2, the J call TRBJ1-2, with D tentatively TRBD1 (5 bases). CDR1 and CDR2 (germline): SNHLY, FYNNEI. The V gene lost 5 bases and the J gene lost 3 bases, with 7 bases spanning the gap. The CDR3 is made up of 12 amino acids. The CDR3 region has the DNA TGTGCCAGCAGTAGACAGTACTATGGCTACACCTTC. Translating it yields CASSRQYYGYTF.

This chain joins TRBV30 and TRBJ1-6; 8 bases agree with TRBD1. Unmatched junction bases numbered 6, after V lost 5 bases and J lost 9 bases. The CDR3 totals 13 residues. Looked up from germline, CDR1 is GTSNPN and CDR2 is SVGIG (reference sequence). The CDR3 sequence: CAWATGGGSPLHF. In DNA form, the CDR3 reads TGTGCCTGGGCAACAGGGGGAGGTTCACCCCTCCACTTT.

The CDR3 nucleotides read TGCGCCAGCAGCTTGGCGACAGGGGGTAAAGAGACCCAGTACTTC. It specifies CASSLATGGKETQYF. The chain links TRBV5-1 to TRBJ2-5; 9 bases match TRBD1. The germline V gene has CDR1 SGHRS and CDR2 YFSETQ. The CDR3 runs to 15 residues. The junction had 3 bases not matched to a gene; V was cut back by 0 bases and J by 3 bases.

This clone was picked up one time. The sample has other DNA sequences that encode this CDR3 too. The V call is TRBV30, the J call TRBJ1-5; no clear D. The CDR3 is 13 residues long. Germline CDR1 GTSNPN, CDR2 SVGIG (reference sequence). V lost 3 bases, J lost 4 bases, and 10 bases lay in between. CDR3 bases: TGTGCCTGGAGCCCCGGTACTAATCAGCCCCAGCATTTT. Amino acids: CAWSPGTNQPQHF. Combining the CDR3 with reference TRBV30 and TRBJ1-5 gives the whole variable domain SQTIHQWPATLVQPVGSPLSLECTVEGTSNPNLYWYRQAAGRGLQLLFYSVGIGQISSEVPQNLSASRPQDRQFILSSKKLLLSDSGFYLCAWSPGTNQPQHFGDGTRLSIL.

This clone has only one observation. The chain employs TRBV10-3 and TRBJ1-5; D not resolved. Looked up from germline, CDR1 is ENHRY and CDR2 is SYGVKD. This CDR3 region has 14 residues. Trimming removed 6 bases at V and 5 bases at J, with 14 bases between. The CDR3 region is CAISTSIEDQPQHF. CDR3 in DNA: TGTGCCATCAGCACCAGCATCGAGGATCAGCCCCAGCATTTT.

J is TRBJ1-1 and V is TRBV5-4; 7 bases are a match to TRBD1. This CDR3 has 14 amino acids. Losses at the gene ends were 2 bases for V and 3 bases for J; bases not matched to a gene: 4. The germline V gene has CDR1 SGHNT and CDR2 YYREEE (reference sequence). CDR3 bases: TGTGCCAGCAGCTTTGACAGGGTAGACACTGAAGCTTTCTTT. Encoded protein: CASSFDRVDTEAFF.

This clone was detected a few times. The rearrangement uses TRBV5-1 and TRBJ1-2; D gene unclear. This CDR3 is built from 14 residues. CDR1 is SGHRS and CDR2 is YFSETQ in the germline V gene. The V gene lost 0 bases and the J gene lost 6 bases, with 12 bases spanning the gap. Written as DNA, the CDR3 is TGCGCCAGCAGCTTGGACCGGGTAGTGGATGGCTACACCTTC. Translating gives CASSLDRVVDGYTF.

This chain links TRBV5-1 with TRBJ2-6; the D is unclear. The CDR3 covers 13 residues. Germline CDR1 is SGHRS and CDR2 is YFSETQ. V gave up 4 bases and J gave up 12 bases, with 14 bases separating them. This CDR3 reads CASSPETGRVLTF. Here the CDR3 DNA reads TGCGCCAGCAGCCCAGAGACCGGACGCGTCCTGACTTTC.

In the case of this clone: Different DNA sequences within this sample yield the same CDR3. This chain uses TRBV9 with TRBJ1-2; D not certain. V was cut by 2 bases and J by 0 bases, with 8 bases left in between. This CDR3 contains 14 residues. Germline CDR1 reads SGDLS; CDR2 reads YYNGEE. The DNA for the CDR3 is TGTGCCAGCAGCGTGGGCAGCTCTAACTATGGCTACACCTTC. Amino acid sequence: CASSVGSSNYGYTF.

The J gene is TRBJ1-3, the V gene TRBV2; TRBD1 is a possible D gene (6 bases). V shed 5 bases and J shed 0 bases, with 11 bases lying between them. There are 15 residues in the CDR3. CDR1 SNHLY and CDR2 FYNNEI come from the germline V gene. The CDR3 region has the DNA TGTGCCAGCAGTCTACAGGGTCCCTCTGGAAACACCATATATTTT. This gives the protein CASSLQGPSGNTIYF. The full variable domain, in which reference TRBV2 and TRBJ1-3 provide the parts outside the CDR3, is EPEVTQTPSHQVTQMGQEVILRCVPISNHLYFYWYRQILGQKVEFLVSFYNNEISEKSEIFDDQFSVERPDGSNFTLKIRSTKLEDSAMYFCASSLQGPSGNTIYFGEGSWLTVV.

The chain couples TRBV5-6 to TRBJ2-7; D might be TRBD1 or TRBD2, each matching 6 bases. Between the trimmed V and J ends, which lost 1 base and 3 bases, there was a span of 11 bases. The CDR3 runs to 14 residues. Germline V lookup: CDR1 SGHDT, CDR2 YYEEEE. CDR3 loop: CASSLNGGRYEQYF. The DNA of the CDR3 is TGTGCCAGCAGCTTGAATGGGGGGCGCTACGAGCAGTACTTC.

The chain recombines TRBV18 with TRBJ2-7, with D possibly being TRBD2 (5 bases). The CDR3 extends over 13 amino acids. The V end lost 3 bases, the J end lost 6 bases, and 12 bases lay between the germline ends. Germline V gene sequence: CDR1 KGHSH, CDR2 LQKENI. In nucleotides, the CDR3 is TGTGCCAGCTCACCGCTGGGGAGATCCGAGCAGTACTTC. Protein sequence: CASSPLGRSEQYF. The whole variable domain, filled in from reference TRBV18 and TRBJ2-7, reads NAGVMQNPRHLVRRRGQEARLRCSPMKGHSHVYWYRQLPEEGLKFMVYLQKENIIDESGMPKERFSAEFPKEGPSILRIQQVVRGDSAAYFCASSPLGRSEQYFGPGTRLTVT.

The gene calls are TRBV6-1 and TRBJ2-7; maybe TRBD1 (6 bases). V was trimmed by 6 bases and J by 2 bases, leaving 14 bases between them. Germline V lookup: CDR1 MNHNS, CDR2 SASEGT. The CDR3 extends over 14 amino acids. This CDR3 is CASRRQELAYEQYF. DNA of the CDR3: TGTGCCAGCAGGCGACAGGAACTCGCCTACGAGCAGTACTTC.

This rearrangement joins TRBV7-8 to TRBJ2-5, with a tentative D call TRBD2 (6 bases). Germline V gives CDR1 SGHVS, CDR2 FQNEAQ. V shed 7 bases and J shed 7 bases, with 16 bases lying between them. The CDR3 spans 13 residues. The DNA for the CDR3 is TGTGCCAGCACTCCCGGGGGTCGGGGGACCCAGTACTTC. It encodes CASTPGGRGTQYF.

This clone was counted only a few times. The chain has TRBV4-1 and TRBJ1-4; TRBD1 aligns across 7 bases. V shed 0 bases and J 5 bases; nucleotides not matched to a gene: 3. The CDR3 spans 15 residues. Looked up from germline, CDR1 is MGHRA and CDR2 is YSYEKL. Here the CDR3 reads CASSQEGQRNEKLFF. The CDR3 nucleotides read TGCGCCAGCAGCCAAGAGGGACAGAGAAATGAAAAACTGTTTTTT.

The chain uses TRBV4-1 and TRBJ2-1; D gene ambiguous. The CDR3 contains 12 residues. Trimming stripped 2 bases from V and 7 bases from J, with 6 bases between. Germline assignment: CDR1 MGHRA and CDR2 YSYEKL. The CDR3 sequence: CASSQILNEQFF. CDR3 sequence (DNA): TGCGCCAGCAGCCAAATATTAAATGAGCAGTTCTTC.

The chain has TRBV19 and TRBJ1-2; 8 positions agree with TRBD1. Trimming removed 5 bases from V and 7 bases from J; junction bases left unmatched: 6. There are 13 residues in the CDR3. In germline, CDR1 is LNHDA, CDR2 SQIVND (reference sequence). The CDR3 is CASSLDRAGGYTF. The CDR3 DNA sequence: TGTGCCAGTAGTCTGGACAGGGCAGGTGGCTACACCTTC.

Regarding this clone: The sample carries other DNA sequences with the same CDR3. V and J are TRBV18 and TRBJ1-3; D possibly corresponds to TRBD1 (5 bases). Per the germline V gene, CDR1 is KGHSH and CDR2 is LQKENI. The CDR3 contains 15 residues. Trimming pared 6 bases from V and 0 bases from J, leaving 12 bases between. The CDR3 sequence is CASSPGTSSGNTIYF. CDR3 in DNA: TGTGCCAGCTCTCCCGGGACGAGCTCTGGAAACACCATATATTTT.

V is TRBV11-2 and J is TRBJ1-2; D might be TRBD1 (5 bases). Trimming removed 0 bases from V and 4 bases from J, with 9 bases in between. The CDR3 has 14 residues. Germline V gene data show CDR1 as SGHAT and CDR2 as FQNNGV. DNA of the CDR3: TGTGCCAGCAGCTTAGAAGACAGTCTCTATGGCTACACCTTC. This gives the protein CASSLEDSLYGYTF.

The V gene is TRBV6-4, the J gene TRBJ2-7; D perhaps matches TRBD1 (5 bases). The ends were cut back, 7 bases at V and 5 bases at J, with 21 bases in the middle. The CDR3 is made up of 15 amino acids. Germline CDR1 is MRHNA and CDR2 is SNTAGT. The DNA for the CDR3 is TGTGCCAGCACACCATCCCACCAGGGTTCCCACGAGCAGTACTTC. It translates to CASTPSHQGSHEQYF.